This T cell receptor beta chain was captured by sequencing in a study of T cells after yellow fever vaccination. This clonotype was recorded a few times. Its antigen remains unknown. Germline CDR1 and CDR2: MNHEY and SVGAGI. The CDR3 length is 15 residues. Trimming removed 3 bases from V and 3 bases from J, with 14 bases in between. Findings and limits, study-wide: The secondary response peaked faster, at day 5 versus 15, but was weaker.

From the 5' RACE reads, TCRdb called clonotypes with MiXCR, one entry per CDR3 protein. In the table there are fewer than 450,000 distinct CDR3 sequences, around 4.1% of which are singletons. V gene TRBV6-5 combines with J gene TRBJ1-1, with D tentatively TRBD1 (6 bases). The sequence was obtained from a man younger than 35 who received the YFV17D yellow fever vaccine. The input for sequencing was PBMCs, taken 5 days after the yellow fever booster vaccination. The CDR3 loop is CASSYLRRGDTEAFF. Written as DNA, the CDR3 is TGTGCCAGCAGTTATCTCCGCAGGGGAGACACTGAAGCTTTCTTT.